Listed here are 8 T cell receptor beta chains from one sample, sequenced in a study of a mutant IDH1 vaccine in newly diagnosed glioma. Profiling relied on immunoSEQ multiplex PCR, and the TCRdb table lists in-frame clones only, not all of them. There are fewer than 45,000 clones in the sample; more than 85% occur only once, and around 4% lies in the top ten. Time point in this sample: week 23, last vaccination. Doses of 300 ug of mutant IDH1 20-mer peptide were given with topical imiquimod. Their target antigens are unknown. Specimen: PBMCs, collected from a glioma patient whose treatment included an IDH1 peptide vaccine. The receptors shown here come from a man between 50 and 59 years old with glioma.

The chain uses TRBV7-8 and TRBJ2-2; TRBD1 matches at 10 bases. J gave up 7 bases and V 5 bases, and 10 bases lay outside the gene matches. The CDR3 sequence is 16 residues long. The germline V gene encodes CDR1 SGHVS and CDR2 FQNEAQ. CDR3: CASSLRDRGSDGELFF. The CDR3 nucleotides read TGTGCCAGCAGCCTCCGGGACAGGGGCTCCGACGGGGAGCTGTTTTTT.

This sequence joins TRBV4-1 and TRBJ2-7; 8 bases are a match to TRBD1. V shed 0 bases, J shed 1 base, and the junction held 5 bases outside the gene matches. The CDR3 covers 16 residues. CDR1 and CDR2 (germline): MGHRA, YSYEKL. CDR3 coding DNA: TGCGCCAGCAGCCAAGACGGACAGGGTAGATCCTACGAGCAGTACTTC. It codes for CASSQDGQGRSYEQYF.

V and J are TRBV6-5 and TRBJ2-3; 8 nucleotides line up with TRBD2. Unmatched junction bases numbered 8, after V lost 6 bases and J lost 3 bases. The CDR3 is made up of 15 amino acids. Germline CDR1 is MNHEY and CDR2 is SVGAGI. The CDR3 here is CASRPLPGGTDTQYF. DNA for the CDR3: TGTGCCAGCAGACCTTTGCCGGGGGGGACAGATACGCAGTATTTT.

The chain joins TRBV6-5 to TRBJ1-2, with 11 bases that match TRBD1. The CDR3 loop spans 15 amino acids. CDR1 MNHEY and CDR2 SVGAGI come from the germline V gene. The J segment lost 7 bases and the V segment lost 5 bases, leaving 9 bases of the junction unmatched. Written as DNA, the CDR3 is TGTGCCAGCAGTCTAGGACAGGGGGCGCGTTCTGGCTACACCTTC. Its translation: CASSLGQGARSGYTF.

The CDR3 nucleotides are TGTGCCAGTTTGAGGGGGGTAAACTCCTACGAGCAGTACTTC. It translates to CASLRGVNSYEQYF. The chain carries TRBV28 and TRBJ2-7; the D call may be TRBD1 or TRBD2 (6 bases each). The CDR3 runs 14 residues. Germline CDR1 and CDR2: MDHEN and SYDVKM. The V end was cut by 9 bases, the J end by 0 bases, with 15 bases between. The full variable domain, in which reference TRBV28 and TRBJ2-7 provide the parts outside the CDR3, is DVKVTQSSRYLVKRTGEKVFLECVQDMDHENMFWYRQDPGLGLRLIYFSYDVKMKEKGDIPEGYSVSREKKERFSLILESASTNQTSMYLCASLRGVNSYEQYFGPGTRLTVT.

This rearrangement joins TRBV9 to TRBJ2-5; D may be TRBD2 (7 bases). The germline V gene has CDR1 SGDLS and CDR2 YYNGEE. V lost 3 bases and J lost 5, with 11 bases in between. This CDR3 region has 13 residues. This CDR3 is CASSAGGAETQYF. The CDR3 region has the DNA TGTGCCAGCAGCGCGGGGGGCGCTGAGACCCAGTACTTC.

The chain recombines TRBV7-2 with TRBJ1-2; D is uncertain. There are 13 residues in the CDR3. Germline CDR1 is SGHTA and CDR2 is FQGNSA. V was shortened by 1 base and J by 1 base, with 4 bases between the two germline ends. The CDR3 DNA is TGTGCCAGCAGCTTAGGGTTTAACTATGGCTACACCTTC. This gives the protein CASSLGFNYGYTF.

This clone is a singleton in its sample. The DNA of the CDR3 is TGTGCCAGCAGCTCGGGGACTAGCGGGGGGTCTTCCTACGAGCAGTACTTC. This codes for CASSSGTSGGSSYEQYF. J is TRBJ2-7 and V is TRBV11-1, with 15 bases aligning to TRBD2. From germline, CDR1 is SGHAT and CDR2 FQDESV (reference sequence). The V and J ends lost 4 bases and 1 base, in that order; junction bases with no gene match: 5. The CDR3 sequence is 17 residues long. The entire variable domain, with the rest obtained from reference TRBV11-1 and TRBJ2-7, is as follows: EAEVAQSPRYKITEKSQAVAFWCDPISGHATLYWYRQILGQGPELLVQFQDESVVDDSQLPKDRFSAERLKGVDSTLKIQPAELGDSAMYLCASSSGTSGGSSYEQYFGPGTRLTVT.